This TCR beta chain was documented in a study of cytomegalovirus exposure and HLA in healthy donors. Study-wide background: In a later analysis, the roughly 130 validation repertoires were reported to have used the same platform as the 600 to 700 first-cohort repertoires. The study's findings and limits: The finding came from a later analysis; first-cohort TCR clusters tended to co-occur in the 130 or so validation repertoires. The study found most TCR sequences rare, yet found some public TCRs in many donors.

Produced via immunoSEQ multiplex PCR; TCRdb's table is partial and in-frame only. This repertoire shows 68,000 or so clones, about 90% found once; its top ten account for roughly 3.1%. Germline V CDR1 and CDR2: MGHDK, SYGVNS. The CDR3 is made up of 14 amino acids. Trimming stripped 5 bases from V and 6 bases from J, with 16 bases between. In regard to this clone: As yet, its antigen is unknown.

This receptor was taken from a young man in good health and CMV-seronegative. The V gene is TRBV25-1, the J gene TRBJ2-5; D possibly corresponds to TRBD2 (5 bases). The sequenced sample was PBMCs. CDR3 residues: CASSKDWSGQTQYF. The CDR3 DNA follows: TGTGCCAGCAGTAAGGACTGGTCGGGTCAGACCCAGTACTTC.